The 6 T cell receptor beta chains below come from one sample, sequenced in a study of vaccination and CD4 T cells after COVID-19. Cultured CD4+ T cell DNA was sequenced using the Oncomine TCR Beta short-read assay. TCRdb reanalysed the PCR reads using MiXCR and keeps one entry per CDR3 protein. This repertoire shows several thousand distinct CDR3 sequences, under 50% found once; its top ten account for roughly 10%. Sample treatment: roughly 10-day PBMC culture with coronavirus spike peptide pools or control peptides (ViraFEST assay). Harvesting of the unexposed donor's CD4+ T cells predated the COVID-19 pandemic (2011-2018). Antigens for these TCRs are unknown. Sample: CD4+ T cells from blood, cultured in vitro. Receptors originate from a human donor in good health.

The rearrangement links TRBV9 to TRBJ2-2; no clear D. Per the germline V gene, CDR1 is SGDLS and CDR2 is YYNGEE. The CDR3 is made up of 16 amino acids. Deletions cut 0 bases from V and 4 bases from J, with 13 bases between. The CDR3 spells CASSVGQGMSTGELFF. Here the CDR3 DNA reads TGTGCCAGCAGCGTAGGCCAAGGAATGAGCACCGGGGAGCTGTTTTTT.

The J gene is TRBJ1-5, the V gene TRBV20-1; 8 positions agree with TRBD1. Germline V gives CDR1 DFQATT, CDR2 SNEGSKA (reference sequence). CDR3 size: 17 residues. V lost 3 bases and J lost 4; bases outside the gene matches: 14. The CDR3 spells CSARSWAGGYGNQPQHF. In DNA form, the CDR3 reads TGCAGTGCTAGGAGTTGGGCAGGGGGCTATGGAAATCAGCCCCAGCATTTT.

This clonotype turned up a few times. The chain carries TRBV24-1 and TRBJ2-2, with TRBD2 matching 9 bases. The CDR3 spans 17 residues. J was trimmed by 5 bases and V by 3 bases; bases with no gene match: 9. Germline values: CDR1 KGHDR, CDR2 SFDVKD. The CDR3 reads CATSDGLAGGPTGELFF. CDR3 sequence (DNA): TGTGCCACCAGTGATGGATTGGCGGGAGGGCCTACCGGGGAGCTGTTTTTT.

The CDR3 protein is CASSLRPGGAVETQYF. The DNA for the CDR3 is TGTGCCAGCAGCCTCCGCCCCGGGGGGGCCGTGGAGACCCAGTACTTC. The chain has TRBV7-2 and TRBJ2-5; 8 nucleotides line up with TRBD2. J gave up 5 bases and V 5 bases, and 13 bases lay outside the gene matches. The CDR3 length is 16 residues. CDR1 and CDR2 from the germline V gene are SGHTA and FQGNSA. The full variable domain, completed using reference TRBV7-2 and TRBJ2-5, is GAGVSQSPSNKVTEKGKDVELRCDPISGHTALYWYRQSLGQGLEFLIYFQGNSAPDKSGLPSDRFSAERTGGSVSTLTIQRTQQEDSAVYLCASSLRPGGAVETQYFGPGTRLLVL.

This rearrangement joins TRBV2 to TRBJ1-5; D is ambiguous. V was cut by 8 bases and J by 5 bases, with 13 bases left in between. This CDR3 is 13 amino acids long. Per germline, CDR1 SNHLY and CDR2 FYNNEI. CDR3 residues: CASSSPLDQPQHF. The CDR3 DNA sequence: TGTGCCAGCTCGAGTCCACTCGATCAGCCCCAGCATTTT.

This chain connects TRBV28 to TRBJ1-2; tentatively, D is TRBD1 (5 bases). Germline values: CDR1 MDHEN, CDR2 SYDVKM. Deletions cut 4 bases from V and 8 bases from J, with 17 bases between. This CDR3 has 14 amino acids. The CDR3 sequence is CASSSLPRGEGYTF. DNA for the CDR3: TGTGCCAGCAGTTCCCTTCCCCGGGGGGAGGGCTACACCTTC.